These 18 T cell receptor beta chains were all obtained from the same sample, sequenced in a study of T-cell memory formation after mild COVID-19. TCRdb processed the 5' RACE reads anew with MiXCR; each CDR3 protein has one entry. The sample holds some 310,000 distinct CDR3 sequences, roughly 19% seen once. The sequenced sample consisted of PBMCs or a T cell subset sorted from them (not recorded which). Receptor source: a young man who had mild COVID-19 (a few samples of this study predate the infection). Cell type and time point are not known.

This clonotype was recorded at least ten times. The chain couples TRBV7-8 to TRBJ2-1; tentatively, D is TRBD2 (5 bases). The germline V gene encodes CDR1 SGHVS and CDR2 FQNEAQ. The CDR3 runs to 13 residues. V was trimmed by 5 bases and J by 5 bases, leaving 10 bases between them. CDR3 sequence: CASSPDSHNEQFF. Here the CDR3 DNA reads TGTGCCAGCAGCCCGGACTCACACAATGAGCAGTTCTTC.

This clonotype has a count of ten or more. V is TRBV5-5 and J is TRBJ2-1; no reliable D call. V was cut by 0 bases and J by 4 bases, with 11 bases left in between. The CDR3 is 15 residues long. Germline CDR1 is SGHKS and CDR2 is YYEKEE (reference sequence). CDR3 loop: CASSLGSDLYNEQFF. For the CDR3, the DNA is TGTGCCAGCAGCTTGGGCTCGGACCTATACAATGAGCAGTTCTTC.

This clonotype was seen many times. V and J are TRBV21-1 and TRBJ2-3; the tabulated D call, TRBD1, remains unverified against the DNA. TRBV21-1 is an annotated pseudogene. This CDR3 contains 16 residues. CDR3 coding DNA: TGTGCCAGCAGCGACCGAGGGACAGGGGGTCCAGATACGCAGTATTTT. Translating gives CASSDRGTGGPDTQYF.

This clonotype was observed a few times. The chain links TRBV12-3 or TRBV12-4 to TRBJ2-4; 8 positions match TRBD1. The length of the CDR3 is 14 residues. Trimming took 6 bases from V and 1 from J; bases not matched to a gene: 2. The CDR3 bases are TGTGCCAGCAGGGACAGGGCGGCCAAAAACATTCAGTACTTC. It codes for CASRDRAAKNIQYF.

In this sample, this clonotype turned up a few times. An end of the junction does not agree with germline; a read error may underlie this. The chain uses TRBV29-1 and TRBJ2-7; 7 positions agree with TRBD1. The germline V gene has CDR1 SQVTM and CDR2 ANQGSEA. This CDR3 region has 13 residues. CDR3 loop: CSGVWDSSNEQYF. CDR3 nucleotides: TGCAGCGGAGTATGGGACAGCTCCAACGAGCAGTACTTC.

This clonotype was found many times. The chain couples TRBV20-1 to TRBJ1-5; 10 nucleotides agree with TRBD1. V lost 0 bases to trimming and J lost 0 bases; unmatched junction nucleotides: 8. Germline values: CDR1 DFQATT, CDR2 SNEGSKA (reference sequence). The length of the CDR3 is 18 residues. The CDR3 nucleotides are TGCAGTGCTAGAGAACTGGGACAGGGGATTTATAGCAATCAGCCCCAGCATTTT. It codes for CSARELGQGIYSNQPQHF.

This chain connects TRBV19 to TRBJ2-5; D might be TRBD1 (5 bases). The V end was cut by 3 bases, the J end by 4 bases, with 6 bases between. The CDR3 contains 12 residues. Germline-derived CDR1 and CDR2 are LNHDA and SQIVND (reference sequence). Here the CDR3 reads CASSIDRETQYF. Here the CDR3 DNA reads TGTGCCAGTAGTATCGACAGAGAGACCCAGTACTTC.

This clonotype was found a few times. CDR3 in DNA: TGTGCCAGCAGCCTCCGGCTCGCAGATACGCAGTATTTT. Amino acid sequence: CASSLRLADTQYF. The rearrangement uses TRBV7-3 and TRBJ2-3; D is unresolved. The CDR3 contains 13 residues. Germline V CDR1 and CDR2: SGHTA, FQGTGA. Trimming shortened V by 5 bases and J by 4 bases, and 10 bases separated the two germline ends.

This clonotype appeared many times. The gene calls are TRBV12-3 or TRBV12-4 and TRBJ2-4; TRBD1 might be the D (5 bases). The CDR3 sequence is 13 residues long. With 7 bases removed from V and 14 bases from J, the gap between germline ends came to 21 bases. The CDR3 is CASTRVERGEKYF. CDR3 nucleotide sequence: TGTGCCAGCACCAGGGTGGAGAGAGGAGAAAAGTACTTC.

This clonotype was seen more than once but under ten times. The chain couples TRBV29-1 to TRBJ1-1; D perhaps matches TRBD1 (5 bases). This CDR3 is built from 11 residues. The V and J ends lost 7 bases and 11 bases respectively, with 17 bases between them. Looked up from germline, CDR1 is SQVTM and CDR2 is ANQGSEA. The CDR3 protein is CSALVVGTAFF. DNA for the CDR3: TGCAGCGCCTTAGTAGTAGGGACTGCTTTCTTT.

This clonotype was seen a handful of times. The genes are TRBV6-5 and TRBJ1-2, with D unresolved. This CDR3 comprises 11 residues. Germline V gives CDR1 MNHEY, CDR2 SVGAGI. Trimming took 2 bases from V and 11 from J, leaving 9 bases between them. The DNA for the CDR3 is TGTGCCAGCAGTTACGGGTTAGGATACACCTTC. Amino acid sequence: CASSYGLGYTF.

The V gene is TRBV6-6, the J gene TRBJ1-1; D gene ambiguous. Germline CDR1 and CDR2: MNHNY and SVGAGI (reference sequence). V was trimmed by 7 bases and J by 3 bases, leaving 12 bases between them. The CDR3 sequence is 13 residues long. The DNA for the CDR3 is TGTGCCAGCACCCCAACCCGGGACACTGAAGCTTTCTTT. Its protein is CASTPTRDTEAFF.

The chain joins TRBV11-2 to TRBJ1-2; no definite D call. The CDR3 totals 13 residues. Per germline, CDR1 SGHAT and CDR2 FQNNGV. Trimming stripped 5 bases from V and 2 bases from J, with 9 bases between. CDR3 sequence (DNA): TGTGCCAGCAGCCCGCGATTAAACTATGGCTACACCTTC. Amino acid sequence: CASSPRLNYGYTF.

This sequence joins TRBV24-1 and TRBJ2-5; 7 positions agree with TRBD1. There are 14 residues in the CDR3. Germline trimming cut 1 base from V and 14 bases from J; bases unmatched to any gene: 12. In germline, CDR1 is KGHDR, CDR2 SFDVKD. The CDR3 coding sequence is TGTGCCACCAGTGATTTCCTCGCGGACAGGCCCCTATACTTC. Encoded protein: CATSDFLADRPLYF.

The V and J genes are TRBV5-1 and TRBJ2-7; 8 bases match TRBD1. CDR1 and CDR2 (germline): SGHRS, YFSETQ. V was pared by 0 bases and J by 9 bases, with 8 bases of the junction left unmatched. The CDR3 has 14 amino acids. The CDR3 DNA follows: TGCGCCAGCAGCTTGGCGGGACAGGTACATGGGCAGTACTTC. Encoded protein: CASSLAGQVHGQYF.

V gene TRBV28 combines with J gene TRBJ2-7; 7 bases line up with TRBD1. The CDR3 spans 14 residues. The germline V gene encodes CDR1 MDHEN and CDR2 SYDVKM. Trimming removed 6 bases from V and 6 bases from J; junction bases left unmatched: 11. The CDR3 spells CASSQPDREGEQYV. The CDR3 bases are TGTGCCAGCAGCCAACCTGACAGGGAAGGCGAGCAGTACGTC.

This clonotype has a handful of counts. The chain recombines TRBV6-5 with TRBJ1-3, with D possibly matching TRBD1 (6 bases). The CDR3 spans 15 residues. The ends were cut back, 0 bases at V and 4 bases at J, with 10 bases in the middle. Germline CDR1 and CDR2: MNHEY and SVGAGI. CDR3 region: CASSYSDRPGNTIYF. For the CDR3, the DNA is TGTGCCAGCAGTTACTCGGACAGACCAGGAAACACCATATATTTT.

This clonotype was seen more than once but under ten times. This rearrangement joins TRBV6-5 to TRBJ1-2, with 8 bases identical to TRBD1. The CDR3 covers 15 residues. CDR1 is MNHEY, CDR2 SVGAGI, per germline. The ends lost 5 bases at V and 5 bases at J; junction bases unmatched: 10. Here the CDR3 reads CASSPGLTGGYGYTF. DNA for the CDR3: TGTGCCAGCAGTCCCGGACTTACAGGGGGGTATGGCTACACCTTC.